This paragraph reports one T cell receptor (beta chain). Its target is unknown. The record originates from a study of cytomegalovirus exposure and HLA in healthy donors. Points from the study as a whole: Approximately 160 TCR beta chains were listed as cytomegalovirus-associated. Previously analyzed data showed that most TCR beta V segments were productive at a frequency of about 87% or about 30%.

The PCR contained 60 Vbeta and 13 Jbeta primers. Authors' methods: Among the unique TCR beta chains that a later analysis counted, around 82 million in all, around 11 million were shared. TCRdb keeps only in-frame clones here, not all; method: immunoSEQ multiplex PCR. V and J calls plus clone size are reproduced from that table; the DNA served to infer D and trimming. The sample carries 140,000 or so clones, roughly 80% recorded once. Material for sequencing was PBMCs. This TCR was recovered from a young woman in good health and CMV-seronegative.

This chain's CDR3 is CASSVGPSGANVLTF. In DNA, the CDR3 is TGCGCCAGCAGCGTGGGCCCGAGCGGGGCCAACGTCCTGACTTTC. The chain couples TRBV5-1 to TRBJ2-6; D is undetermined. The germline V and J ends were trimmed by 4 bases and 4 bases, with 12 bases remaining between them. CDR1 is SGHRS and CDR2 is YFSETQ in the germline V gene. The CDR3 is made up of 15 amino acids.